The T cell receptor (beta chain) described here comes from a study of Ad26.COV2.S vaccination and SARS-CoV-2 variants (dated by TCRdb to 2020 to 2022). The study in broad terms: Donors in the vaccine arm were drawn from COV1001, a multicentre, randomized, double-blind, placebo-controlled phase I-IIa trial testing Ad26.COV2.S in healthy adults. Ad26.COV2.S was administered intramuscularly at 5 x 10^10 or 1 x 10^11 viral particles, either as a single shot or as two shots given 56 days apart. Sequencing of the TCRbeta repertoire served to evaluate the specificity and breadth of SARS-CoV-2-reactive T cell receptors following Ad26.COV2.S vaccination. A total of roughly 32 samples were included in the TCR-sequenced set, comprising some 20 Ad26.COV2.S vaccine recipients, 5 placebo recipients and 8 SARS-CoV-2 convalescent individuals. Participants in the trial were split at random into five groups of five each, receiving low-dose or high-dose Ad26.COV2.S once or twice, or else placebo on both occasions. Blinding of investigators to trial group allocation was maintained during experiments and outcome assessment. The paper's findings and limits, for the study overall: Comparing responses between vaccine doses or regimens was not something the study was powered to do. Non-spike TCR breadth was comparable between vaccine and placebo recipients, consistent with the vaccine containing only spike. After vaccination, substantial breadth of spike-specific CD8+ and CD4+ T cell responses was reported. Higher spike-specific TCR breadth was observed in Ad26.COV2.S recipients than in placebo recipients (P = 0.0014). It was noted by the authors that total T cell responses may have been underestimated by the TCR breadth and depth analyses.

About this clone: Its antigen is currently not known. No qualities accompany the bases; no much larger clone lies one base away.

TCRbeta CDR3 regions were sequenced with the immunoSEQ Assay. After extraction, genomic DNA underwent amplification by bias-controlled multiplex PCR, followed by high-throughput sequencing. For the original study's pipeline: To quantify the absolute abundance of each unique TCRbeta CDR3 region, sequences were collapsed and filtered. T cell fraction was estimated by normalizing TCRbeta template counts to usable DNA, with usable DNA measured through amplification of reference genes found in all nucleated cells. Repertoire TCRs were annotated as SARS-CoV-2-specific by exact matching of V gene, CDR3 amino acid sequence and J gene to a known reactive TCR set. MIRA supplied the reference SARS-CoV-2 TCR set, which was filtered for enrichment in COVID-19-positive ImmuneCODE repertoires so that public or cross-reactive TCRs were removed. Based on the MIRA antigens, annotated TCRs were further analysed at the level of specific ORF or position within ORF. Depth was the summed frequency of annotated unique rearrangements, while breadth was defined as annotated unique rearrangements over total unique productive rearrangements. TCR breadth was compared between groups using two-sided Wilcoxon rank-sum tests. Held by TCRdb, this immuneACCESS table contains in-frame sequences only and omits some clones. Under half of the omission traces to an unresolved V gene where checked; the cause of the rest is unknown. The V and J calls and clone size come from that table; D and trimming were worked out from the DNA. For this sample the table gives 300,000 to 400,000 clones, of which roughly 84% were detected only once. The ten largest clones capture 3.4% of the sample.

The meaning of the sample's treatment or condition label: some 20 received Ad26.COV2.S at low or high dose, single or two shots; about 5 received placebo; per-sample allocation not given. Repertoires of vaccine and placebo recipients were sequenced from samples taken on day 63 after the first injection. Between 29 July and 7 August 2020, Cohort 1b enrolled some 25 adults aged 18-55 years at one site in Boston, USA. As a vaccine, Ad26.COV2.S was a replication-incompetent adenovirus type 26 vector that expressed a prefusion-stabilized SARS-CoV-2 spike protein derived from the original Wuhan strain. Sequencing used peripheral blood, obtained in a trial of Ad26.COV2.S vaccine versus placebo. The receptor was isolated from a person aged 18-60 years who received the Ad26.COV2.S COVID-19 vaccine or a placebo.

In nucleotide form, the sequence is TGTGCCAGCAGCCAGGCCGACAGGGACTCCGTGTACGAGCAGTACTTC. This yields the protein CASSQADRDSVYEQYF. The chain is made from TRBV4-2 and TRBJ2-7, with a weak D call of TRBD1 (7 bases match). Including cysteine and phenylalanine, the CDR3 has 16 amino acids. Here the CDR3 DNA is all that survives: 48 bases in frame from base 1. Deletion took 3 bases off V and 4 bases off J, with a span of 19 bases between the germline ends. CDR1 and CDR2 are read off the germline V gene as LGHNA and YNFKEQ.